These 22 T cell receptor beta chains came from one sample sequenced in a study of cytomegalovirus exposure and HLA in healthy donors. Primers for the PCR totalled 60 Vbeta and 13 Jbeta. TCRdb keeps only in-frame clones here, not all; method: immunoSEQ multiplex PCR. Seen here are over 150,000 clones, 82% observed once, and the top ten hold about 10%. Sequencing input: PBMCs. These receptors originate from a man in his fifties in good health and CMV-seropositive.

This sequence joins TRBV7-2 and TRBJ1-1; 9 nucleotides agree with TRBD1. CDR1 and CDR2 (germline): SGHTA, FQGNSA. V lost 6 bases to trimming and J lost 0 bases; unmatched junction nucleotides: 5. CDR3 size: 15 residues. The CDR3 sequence: CASRLGQGLNTEAFF. The CDR3 DNA sequence: TGTGCCAGCAGGCTCGGACAGGGGCTGAACACTGAAGCTTTCTTT.

CDR3 DNA: TGTGCCAGCAGCTTGGGACTAGCGGAGACTGTCACAGATACGCAGTATTTT. Translated, it gives CASSLGLAETVTDTQYF. The chain links TRBV7-3 to TRBJ2-3; 11 positions match TRBD2. The CDR3 loop spans 17 amino acids. CDR1 SGHTA and CDR2 FQGTGA come from the germline V gene. The V segment lost 3 bases and the J segment 2 bases; nucleotides outside the gene matches: 7.

The V call is TRBV6-5, the J call TRBJ1-2; 7 nucleotides line up with TRBD1. The J segment lost 4 bases and the V segment lost 2 bases, leaving 7 bases of the junction unmatched. The CDR3 length is 15 residues. Germline values: CDR1 MNHEY, CDR2 SVGAGI. CDR3 sequence: CASSYGRQGTYGYTF. CDR3 nucleotide sequence: TGTGCCAGCAGTTACGGACGACAGGGCACCTATGGCTACACCTTC.

By share of the sample, this clone is medium-sized. The chain carries TRBV5-5 and TRBJ1-3, with 7 positions matching TRBD1. There are 17 residues in the CDR3. The ends lost 4 bases at V and 0 bases at J; junction bases unmatched: 10. Germline values: CDR1 SGHKS, CDR2 YYEKEE (reference sequence). The chain's CDR3 is CASSTRTGAYSGNTIYF. CDR3 DNA sequence: TGTGCCAGCAGCACCCGGACAGGCGCATACTCTGGAAACACCATATATTTT.

This clone was recorded only once. CDR3 coding DNA: TGTGCCAGTCTTACAGGGGGCAACACCGGGGAGCTGTTTTTT. It yields the protein CASLTGGNTGELFF. The chain is built from TRBV19 and TRBJ2-2, with TRBD1 matching over 9 bases. CDR3 length equals 14 residues. Per germline, CDR1 LNHDA and CDR2 SQIVND (reference sequence). Trimming cost V 8 bases and J 2 bases; bases outside gene matches: 3.

CDR3 region: CAISEGVASSGDSPLHF. CDR3 in DNA: TGTGCCATCAGTGAGGGGGTTGCTTCCAGCGGGGATTCACCCCTCCACTTT. The rearrangement links TRBV10-3 to TRBJ1-6; D gene unclear. The CDR3 runs to 17 residues. Germline-derived CDR1 and CDR2 are ENHRY and SYGVKD. Trimming shortened V by 2 bases and J by 8 bases, and 19 bases separated the two germline ends.

V usage is TRBV6-4 and J usage is TRBJ2-3; 7 bases fit TRBD1. V shed 0 bases, J shed 2 bases, and the junction held 14 bases outside the gene matches. CDR3 length: 19 residues. Germline V gene sequence: CDR1 MRHNA, CDR2 SNTAGT. CDR3 in amino acids: CASSDSTGEGGRSTDTQYF. The CDR3, as DNA: TGTGCCAGCAGTGACTCCACAGGGGAAGGTGGACGGTCCACAGATACGCAGTATTTT.

The chain joins TRBV28 to TRBJ2-6, with 10 nucleotides matching TRBD2. J was trimmed by 3 bases and V by 9 bases; bases with no gene match: 5. Germline CDR1 MDHEN, CDR2 SYDVKM. The CDR3 runs 15 residues. CDR3 region: CASVAGGSGANVLTF. For the CDR3, the DNA is TGTGCCAGTGTAGCGGGAGGAAGTGGGGCCAACGTCCTGACTTTC.

This clone was seen a single time. For the CDR3, the DNA is TGTGCCAGCAGCTCAGGGACAGGGAGTAATGAAAAACTGTTTTTT. Protein sequence: CASSSGTGSNEKLFF. The rearrangement joins TRBV5-6 to TRBJ1-4; 9 positions agree with TRBD1. J gave up 4 bases and V 3 bases, and 4 bases lay outside the gene matches. Germline lookup yields CDR1 SGHDT and CDR2 YYEEEE. This CDR3 region has 15 residues. Drawing the rest from reference TRBV5-6 and TRBJ1-4, the complete variable domain is DAGVTQSPTHLIKTRGQQVTLRCSPKSGHDTVSWYQQALGQGPQFIFQYYEEEERQRGNFPDRFSGHQFPNYSSELNVNALLLGDSALYLCASSSGTGSNEKLFFGSGTQLSVL.

V is TRBV30 and J is TRBJ1-1; D is perhaps TRBD1 (5 bases). V was trimmed by 5 bases and J by 0 bases, leaving 10 bases between them. CDR3 size: 13 residues. Looked up from germline, CDR1 is GTSNPN and CDR2 is SVGIG (reference sequence). The CDR3 region has the DNA TGTGCCTGGGCACGGGGGGTGAACACTGAAGCTTTCTTT. Residues: CAWARGVNTEAFF.

This chain connects TRBV19 to TRBJ2-7; D ambiguous. The ends were cut back, 5 bases at V and 6 bases at J, with 17 bases in the middle. Germline V gene sequence: CDR1 LNHDA, CDR2 SQIVND (reference sequence). CDR3 length: 14 residues. Here the CDR3 reads CASSGKNYGSEQYF. In DNA, the CDR3 is TGTGCCAGTAGTGGCAAGAACTACGGCTCCGAGCAGTACTTC.

J is TRBJ1-1 and V is TRBV7-2; 7 bases match TRBD1. With V trimmed by 1 base and J by 7 bases, 9 bases remained unmatched. Per germline, CDR1 SGHTA and CDR2 FQGNSA. CDR3 length equals 15 residues. The CDR3 loop is CASSLVATGVDEAFF. The CDR3 nucleotides read TGTGCCAGCAGCTTAGTCGCCACAGGGGTGGATGAAGCTTTCTTT.

The chain joins TRBV7-9 to TRBJ2-3; D ambiguous. The CDR3 has 13 residues. CDR1 SEHNR and CDR2 FQNEAQ come from the germline V gene (reference sequence). The V and J ends lost 3 bases and 2 bases respectively, with 6 bases between them. Here the CDR3 DNA reads TGTGCCAGCAGCTTCGAGAACACAGATACGCAGTATTTT. It encodes CASSFENTDTQYF.

The V and J genes are TRBV11-2 and TRBJ2-7, with D perhaps TRBD2 (5 bases). V lost 0 bases and J lost 9, with 12 bases in between. There are 13 residues in the CDR3. Looked up from germline, CDR1 is SGHAT and CDR2 is FQNNGV. The CDR3 spells CASSLEGSLGQYF. The CDR3 coding sequence is TGTGCCAGCAGCTTAGAAGGGTCACTAGGGCAGTACTTC.

The V gene is TRBV6-5, the J gene TRBJ2-1; TRBD2 matches at 7 bases. Germline V gene sequence: CDR1 MNHEY, CDR2 SVGAGI. CDR3 length: 15 amino acids. V lost 2 bases, J lost 6 bases, and 7 bases stayed unmatched. CDR3 DNA sequence: TGTGCCAGCAGTTACGGGCGGGAGTTTGTCAATGAGCAGTTCTTC. Translating gives CASSYGREFVNEQFF.

V and J are TRBV5-1 and TRBJ1-1; 8 bases match TRBD1. Germline V gene lookup returns CDR1 SGHRS and CDR2 YFSETQ. Trimming removed 4 bases from V and 2 bases from J; junction bases left unmatched: 10. The CDR3 runs 16 residues. The CDR3 DNA follows: TGCGCCAGCAGCCGAGCCGCCAGGGGGCAAAACACTGAAGCTTTCTTT. This sequence encodes CASSRAARGQNTEAFF. Looking up the rest from reference TRBV5-1 and TRBJ1-1 gives the full variable domain: KAGVTQTPRYLIKTRGQQVTLSCSPISGHRSVSWYQQTPGQGLQFLFEYFSETQRNKGNFPGRFSGRQFSNSRSEMNVSTLELGDSALYLCASSRAARGQNTEAFFGQGTRLTVV.

This CDR3 is CASHSGGYEQYF. The CDR3, as DNA: TGTGCCAGCCATTCCGGAGGCTACGAGCAGTACTTC. The rearrangement joins TRBV28 to TRBJ2-5; a possible D gene is TRBD2 (5 bases). Near its end, the DNA agrees better with TRBJ2-7, so the J call may be wrong. The CDR3 consists of 12 residues. Germline assignment: CDR1 MDHEN and CDR2 SYDVKM.

For this clone: At one end the junction does not follow the germline gene, possibly because of a read error. The genes are TRBV5-1 and TRBJ2-6, with D possibly matching TRBD1 (5 bases). The CDR3 contains 16 residues. Germline V CDR1 and CDR2: SGHRS, YFSETQ. This chain's CDR3 is CASSLAASSGANGLTF. The CDR3 bases are TGCGCCAGCAGCTTGGCCGCCAGCTCTGGGGCCAACGGCCTGACTTTC. Filled out from reference TRBV5-1 and TRBJ2-6, the complete variable domain reads KAGVTQTPRYLIKTRGQQVTLSCSPISGHRSVSWYQQTPGQGLQFLFEYFSETQRNKGNFPGRFSGRQFSNSRSEMNVSTLELGDSALYLCASSLAASSGANGLTFGAGSRLTVL.

CDR3: CASSLGRGNEKLFF. The CDR3 DNA sequence: TGTGCCAGCAGCCTCGGACGGGGGAACGAAAAACTGTTTTTT. This chain connects TRBV6-5 to TRBJ1-4, with a tentative D call TRBD1 (5 bases). Germline-derived CDR1 and CDR2 are MNHEY and SVGAGI. Trimming took 6 bases from V and 8 from J, leaving 16 bases between them. The CDR3 covers 14 residues.

The chain combines TRBV29-1 with TRBJ2-2, with TRBD1 identical over 8 bases. Germline loops: CDR1 SQVTM, CDR2 ANQGSEA. The ends lost 6 bases at V and 5 bases at J; junction bases unmatched: 8. There are 14 residues in the CDR3. The CDR3 region has the DNA TGCAGCGTAGCCGGTACAGGGGGAACCGGGGAGCTGTTTTTT. Encoded protein: CSVAGTGGTGELFF.

The chain uses TRBV9 and TRBJ2-3, with TRBD2 as a possible D gene (6 bases). The germline V and J ends were trimmed by 0 bases and 2 bases, with 7 bases remaining between them. Germline CDR1 SGDLS, CDR2 YYNGEE. The CDR3 runs 14 residues. The CDR3 spells CASSVGGDTDTQYF. CDR3 DNA sequence: TGTGCCAGCAGCGTAGGCGGGGACACAGATACGCAGTATTTT.

The chain carries TRBV12-2 and TRBJ1-2; the table's D call, TRBD1, has no DNA check behind it. TRBV12-2 corresponds to a pseudogene. This CDR3 has 16 amino acids. For the CDR3, the DNA is TGTGCAAGTCGCTTAGTAAGACAGAACGCTAACTATGGCTACACCTTC. Encoded protein: CASRLVRQNANYGYTF.